This T cell receptor beta chain emerged from a study of blood T cell repertoires in COVID-19. Trimming left V 0 bases short and J 0 bases short, with 13 bases between. This CDR3 contains 17 residues. Germline assignment: CDR1 SGHNT and CDR2 YYREEE (reference sequence). The protocol was immunoSEQ multiplex PCR, while the TCRdb copy is restricted to in-frame clones and leaves out a portion. The table has about 120,000 clones, around 90% seen once. The sequencing input was peripheral blood. The chain is built from TRBV5-4 and TRBJ1-3; possibly TRBD1 for D (5 bases). The TCR was taken from an older woman with COVID-19, enrolled during active disease. CDR3 bases: TGTGCCAGCAGCTTGGCGTACGGGGGTTACTCTGGAAACACCATATATTTT. Residues: CASSLAYGGYSGNTIYF.